Each of the 25 T cell receptor beta chains below was sequenced from the same sample in a study of PD-1 blockade in classical Hodgkin lymphoma. The protocol was immunoSEQ multiplex PCR, while the TCRdb copy is restricted to in-frame clones and leaves out a portion. The sample lists tens of thousands of clones, over 75% seen once, with roughly a third in the top ten. Time point indicated: cycle 4 day 1 (C4D1), after more than 5 weeks of nivolumab. Brentuximab vedotin exposure varied among the patients, all of whom had relapsed after autologous stem cell transplantation. Sample: peripheral blood mononuclear cells (PBMCs), taken before the fourth cycle of nivolumab. All receptors derive from a human donor with classical Hodgkin lymphoma.

V is TRBV4-3 and J is TRBJ2-7; D possibly corresponds to TRBD2 (5 bases). V was cut by 3 bases and J by 7 bases, with 19 bases left in between. Germline V lookup: CDR1 LGHNA, CDR2 YSLEER. The CDR3 totals 15 residues. This chain's CDR3 is CASSQDWTWHGEQYF. Here the CDR3 DNA reads TGCGCCAGCAGCCAGGATTGGACTTGGCACGGGGAGCAGTACTTC.

This sequence joins TRBV29-1 and TRBJ2-3, with D perhaps matching TRBD2 (7 bases). Between the trimmed V and J ends, which lost 5 bases and 2 bases, there was a span of 11 bases. This CDR3 has 13 residues. CDR1 SQVTM and CDR2 ANQGSEA come from the germline V gene. In DNA form, the CDR3 reads TGCAGCGTTTCGGGGGGCCCCACAGATACGCAGTATTTT. It yields the protein CSVSGGPTDTQYF.

The chain recombines TRBV5-8 with TRBJ2-2; D is undetermined. Between the trimmed V and J ends, which lost 0 bases and 2 bases, there was a span of 8 bases. The CDR3 has 15 residues. CDR1 is SGHTS, CDR2 YDEGEE, per germline. CDR3 nucleotides: TGTGCCAGCAGCTTGGATACTCTCAACACCGGGGAGCTGTTTTTT. The encoded protein is CASSLDTLNTGELFF. Filled out from reference TRBV5-8 and TRBJ2-2, the complete variable domain reads EAGVTQSPTHLIKTRGQQATLRCSPISGHTSVYWYQQALGLGLQFLLWYDEGEERNRGNFPPRFSGRQFPNYSSELNVNALELEDSALYLCASSLDTLNTGELFFGEGSRLTVL.

The gene calls are TRBV9 and TRBJ1-2, with 7 bases fitting TRBD1. The CDR3 loop spans 15 amino acids. Germline CDR1 reads SGDLS; CDR2 reads YYNGEE. The V gene end was trimmed by 6 bases and the J gene end by 1 base; junction bases not matched to a gene: 9. The CDR3 loop is CASTFQGGSNYGYTF. CDR3 DNA sequence: TGTGCCAGCACCTTTCAGGGGGGAAGTAACTATGGCTACACCTTC.

The CDR3 loop reads CASSVEGQETQYF. The CDR3 DNA is TGTGCCAGCAGCGTCGAGGGGCAAGAGACCCAGTACTTC. The V and J genes are TRBV2 and TRBJ2-5, with D perhaps assigned TRBD1 or TRBD2 (5 bases each). Trimming pared 6 bases from V and 2 bases from J, leaving 10 bases between. Germline CDR1 is SNHLY and CDR2 is FYNNEI. The CDR3 has 13 amino acids.

This chain uses TRBV6-1 with TRBJ2-7; the D gene could be TRBD1 or TRBD2 (5 bases each). The CDR3 spans 13 residues. The germline CDR1 and CDR2 sequences are MNHNS and SASEGT. The ends were cut back, 8 bases at V and 5 bases at J, with 16 bases in the middle. CDR3: CASSGTLHHEQYF. As DNA, the CDR3 is TGTGCCAGCTCGGGGACCCTCCACCACGAGCAGTACTTC.

To note about this clone: The germline gene is not matched at one end of the junction; a read error may be the cause. This chain connects TRBV27 to TRBJ2-4, with D perhaps being TRBD1 or TRBD2 (6 bases each). CDR3 length: 13 residues. Germline values: CDR1 MNHEY, CDR2 SMNVEV (reference sequence). The CDR3 sequence is CASSLSGGHIQHF. Here the CDR3 DNA reads TGTGCCAGCAGTTTATCGGGGGGACACATTCAGCACTTC.

This chain joins TRBV4-3 and TRBJ2-7; no reliable D call. The CDR3 consists of 14 residues. Trimming took off 0 bases at V and 0 bases at J, with 6 bases between the two ends. Per germline, CDR1 LGHNA and CDR2 YSLEER. DNA of the CDR3: TGCGCCAGCAGCCAAGAACTTCGCTCCTACGAGCAGTACTTC. Translated, it gives CASSQELRSYEQYF.

The chain combines TRBV27 with TRBJ1-2, with D unclear. Germline V gene data show CDR1 as MNHEY and CDR2 as SMNVEV (reference sequence). This CDR3 region has 14 residues. V lost 2 bases, J lost 8 bases, and 15 bases lay in between. The CDR3 here is CASSLKGSTPGYTF. The CDR3 DNA reads as TGTGCCAGCAGTTTAAAGGGATCCACTCCCGGCTACACCTTC.

The V gene is TRBV4-3, the J gene TRBJ2-5, with D perhaps matching TRBD1 (5 bases). This CDR3 comprises 15 residues. Trimming took off 0 bases at V and 5 bases at J, with 13 bases between the two ends. The germline CDR1 and CDR2 sequences are LGHNA and YSLEER. The CDR3 spells CASSQDAAGWETQYF. Written as DNA, the CDR3 is TGCGCCAGCAGCCAAGATGCGGCAGGGTGGGAGACCCAGTACTTC.

V usage is TRBV5-8 and J usage is TRBJ2-7; D tentatively fits TRBD1 or TRBD2 (6 bases each). Between the trimmed V and J ends, which lost 0 bases and 6 bases, there was a span of 13 bases. CDR1 is SGHTS, CDR2 YDEGEE, per germline. The CDR3 is made up of 14 amino acids. The CDR3 region is CASSLEGGQGEQYF. The DNA for the CDR3 is TGTGCCAGCAGCTTGGAGGGGGGTCAGGGCGAGCAGTACTTC. Drawing the rest from reference TRBV5-8 and TRBJ2-7, the complete variable domain is EAGVTQSPTHLIKTRGQQATLRCSPISGHTSVYWYQQALGLGLQFLLWYDEGEERNRGNFPPRFSGRQFPNYSSELNVNALELEDSALYLCASSLEGGQGEQYFGPGTRLTVT.

The gene calls are TRBV14 and TRBJ2-1, with 12 bases identical to TRBD2. The CDR3 is made up of 15 amino acids. V lost 2 bases to trimming and J lost 10 bases; unmatched junction nucleotides: 6. CDR1 is SGHDN and CDR2 is FVKESK in the germline V gene. CDR3 DNA: TGTGCCAGCAGCCAACTAGCGGGGGGGAGGTACGAGCAGTTCTTC. Translation: CASSQLAGGRYEQFF.

This clone was seen a few times. CDR3 residues: CASSQERFSEAFF. CDR3 DNA: TGCGCCAGCAGCCAAGAAAGGTTTTCAGAAGCTTTCTTT. This chain joins TRBV4-3 and TRBJ1-1; no clear D gene. The CDR3 totals 13 residues. V gave up 0 bases and J gave up 8 bases, with 10 bases separating them. Germline V gives CDR1 LGHNA, CDR2 YSLEER.

This clone was seen only once. The chain carries TRBV5-1 and TRBJ1-5, with 8 bases aligning to TRBD1. V lost 0 bases to trimming and J lost 3 bases; unmatched junction nucleotides: 5. In germline, CDR1 is SGHRS, CDR2 YFSETQ. CDR3 length: 16 residues. Here the CDR3 DNA reads TGCGCCAGCAGCTTGGATGGTCAGGGGGCCAATCAGCCCCAGCATTTT. Its protein is CASSLDGQGANQPQHF.

The chain combines TRBV11-2 with TRBJ2-7; possibly TRBD2 for D (6 bases). Germline CDR1 SGHAT, CDR2 FQNNGV. The CDR3 runs to 16 residues. V was trimmed by 5 bases and J by 2 bases, leaving 19 bases between them. DNA of the CDR3: TGTGCCAGCAGCACACATCCCGGGACTGCGACCTACGAGCAGTACTTC. This gives the protein CASSTHPGTATYEQYF.

The chain uses TRBV29-1 and TRBJ1-1, with D maybe TRBD1 (6 bases). This CDR3 region has 13 residues. Germline values: CDR1 SQVTM, CDR2 ANQGSEA. Trimming took 4 bases from V and 0 from J, leaving 9 bases between them. Written as DNA, the CDR3 is TGCAGCGTTGCCGGACAGCTGAACACTGAAGCTTTCTTT. Translated: CSVAGQLNTEAFF.

This clone was seen more than once but under ten times. V usage is TRBV10-3 and J usage is TRBJ2-7; 13 bases fit TRBD2. The CDR3 is 14 residues long. J lost 6 bases, V lost 5 bases, and 4 bases had no gene match. Looked up from germline, CDR1 is ENHRY and CDR2 is SYGVKD. CDR3 protein: CAISTSGGASEQYF. CDR3 DNA sequence: TGTGCCATCAGTACTAGCGGGGGGGCCAGCGAGCAGTACTTC.

The V call is TRBV14, the J call TRBJ2-3, with 7 bases that match TRBD2. V shed 2 bases and J 2 bases; nucleotides not matched to a gene: 25. Per germline, CDR1 SGHDN and CDR2 FVKESK. The CDR3 has 22 amino acids. CDR3 nucleotide sequence: TGTGCCAGCAGCCAACGAGTCTCTGTCTCGTCCTGGTTCGCGGGGGACACAGATACGCAGTATTTT. It translates to CASSQRVSVSSWFAGDTDTQYF.

The table lists this clone with many counts. CDR3 sequence (DNA): TGTGCCAGCAGTGAATATACCCAGGGAAGCCCGGAGCAGTTCTTC. Amino acid sequence: CASSEYTQGSPEQFF. The genes are TRBV25-1 and TRBJ2-1; D might be TRBD1 (5 bases). From germline, CDR1 is MGHDK and CDR2 SYGVNS. This CDR3 is 15 amino acids long. The V end lost 0 bases, the J end lost 10 bases, and 16 bases lay between the germline ends.

The rearrangement joins TRBV4-3 to TRBJ2-2; D not resolved. The germline gives CDR1 LGHNA, CDR2 YSLEER. CDR3 length equals 16 residues. Trimming cost V 0 bases and J 1 base, with 9 bases left between them. The CDR3 region has the DNA TGCGCCAGCAGCCAAGATCTTTTACAGAACACCGGGGAGCTGTTTTTT. It encodes CASSQDLLQNTGELFF.

The V call is TRBV5-1, the J call TRBJ1-2, with D possibly being TRBD1 (5 bases). Between the trimmed V and J ends, which lost 0 bases and 3 bases, there was a span of 12 bases. This CDR3 spans 15 amino acids. Germline CDR1 SGHRS, CDR2 YFSETQ. The CDR3 region is CASSLEAGRDYGYTF. CDR3 nucleotide sequence: TGCGCCAGCAGCTTGGAGGCAGGGAGAGACTATGGCTACACCTTC.

The V call is TRBV29-1, the J call TRBJ1-1; a weak D match, TRBD1 (5 bases). Looked up from germline, CDR1 is SQVTM and CDR2 is ANQGSEA. Trimming pared 7 bases from V and 5 bases from J, leaving 14 bases between. The CDR3 runs to 12 residues. CDR3 in DNA: TGCAGCGCCGCAGACAGATGGACTGAAGCTTTCTTT. Its translation: CSAADRWTEAFF.

The chain joins TRBV6-5 to TRBJ2-7; no clear D. In germline, CDR1 is MNHEY, CDR2 SVGAGI. The CDR3 is 14 amino acids. V was cut by 6 bases and J by 6 bases, with 18 bases left in between. The CDR3 region is CASSRLSAASEQYF. In nucleotides, the CDR3 is TGTGCCAGCAGCCGACTTTCGGCGGCGTCCGAGCAGTACTTC.

This clone was counted a few times. Other DNA sequences of this sample code for an identical CDR3. The chain uses TRBV5-1 and TRBJ1-2; 8 bases align to TRBD1. CDR3 length: 14 amino acids. J was trimmed by 7 bases and V by 4 bases; bases with no gene match: 9. The germline CDR1 and CDR2 sequences are SGHRS and YFSETQ. CDR3 protein: CASSLGQGSGGYTF. The CDR3 region has the DNA TGCGCCAGCAGCCTAGGACAGGGTTCGGGTGGCTACACCTTC.

The CDR3 spells CAISRRQGSGQTSGNTIYF. DNA for the CDR3: TGTGCCATCAGCCGCCGACAGGGATCTGGACAAACCTCTGGAAACACCATATATTTT. This chain uses TRBV10-3 with TRBJ1-3; 7 nucleotides agree with TRBD1. This CDR3 comprises 19 residues. V dropped 6 bases and J dropped 0; count of bases not matched to a gene: 17. Germline CDR1 is ENHRY and CDR2 is SYGVKD.